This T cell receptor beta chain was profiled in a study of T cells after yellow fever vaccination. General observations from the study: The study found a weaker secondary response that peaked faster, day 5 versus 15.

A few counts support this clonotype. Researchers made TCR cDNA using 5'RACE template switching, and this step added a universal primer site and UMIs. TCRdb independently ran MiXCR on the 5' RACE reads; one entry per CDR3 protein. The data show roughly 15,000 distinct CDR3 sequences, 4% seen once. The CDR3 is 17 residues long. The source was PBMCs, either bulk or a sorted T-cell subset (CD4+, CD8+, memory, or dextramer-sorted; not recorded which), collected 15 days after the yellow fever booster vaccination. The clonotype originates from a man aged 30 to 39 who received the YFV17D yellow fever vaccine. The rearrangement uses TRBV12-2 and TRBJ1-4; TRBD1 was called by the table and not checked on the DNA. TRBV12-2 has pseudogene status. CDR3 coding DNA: TGTGCAAGTCGCTTGAACCTTACAGTTAAGGGGAGCGAAAAACTGTTTTTT. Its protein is CASRLNLTVKGSEKLFF.